This TCR beta chain was retrieved from a study of T cell responses to AZD1222 COVID-19 vaccine. At the level of the study: Doses given second, at about 4 or about 12 weeks, were pooled. Study-wide points: Only six individuals given AZD1222 were seropositive at baseline.

Worth noting for this clone: Its specificity is not known.

Trimming cost V 4 bases and J 8 bases; bases outside gene matches: 20. Looked up from germline, CDR1 is MGHRA and CDR2 is YSYEKL. The CDR3 runs to 18 residues. Clones were read by immunoSEQ multiplex PCR, and TCRdb kept only the in-frame ones, dropping some. The sample shows some 100,000 clones, 85% to 90% of them seen only once. The receptor was derived from an adult in good health. The chain uses TRBV4-1 and TRBJ2-1, with 7 bases aligning to TRBD2. This specimen consisted of peripheral blood, obtained on day 0 of AZD1222 vaccination. CDR3 region: CASSLKVRASGYGDEQFF. DNA of the CDR3: TGCGCCAGCAGCCTCAAAGTTAGGGCTAGCGGTTACGGGGATGAGCAGTTCTTC.